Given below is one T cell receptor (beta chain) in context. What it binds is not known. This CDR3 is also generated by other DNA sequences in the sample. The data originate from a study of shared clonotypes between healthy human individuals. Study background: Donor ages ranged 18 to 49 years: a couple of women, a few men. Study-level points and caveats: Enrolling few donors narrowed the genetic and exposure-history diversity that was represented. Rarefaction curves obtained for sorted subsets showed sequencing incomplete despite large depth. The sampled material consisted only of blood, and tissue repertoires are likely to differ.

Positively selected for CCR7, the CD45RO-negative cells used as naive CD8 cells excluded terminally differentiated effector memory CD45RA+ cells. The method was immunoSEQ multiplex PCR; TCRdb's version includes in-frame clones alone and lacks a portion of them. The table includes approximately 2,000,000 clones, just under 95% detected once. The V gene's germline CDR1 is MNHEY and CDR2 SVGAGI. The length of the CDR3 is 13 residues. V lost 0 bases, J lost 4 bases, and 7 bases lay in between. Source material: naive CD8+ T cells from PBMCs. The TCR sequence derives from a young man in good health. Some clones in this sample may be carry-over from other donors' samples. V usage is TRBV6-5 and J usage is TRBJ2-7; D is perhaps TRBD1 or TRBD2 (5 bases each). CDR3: CASSYSEGYEQYF. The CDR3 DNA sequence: TGTGCCAGCAGTTACTCCGAGGGGTACGAGCAGTACTTC.